This TCR beta chain was recovered during a study of cytomegalovirus exposure and HLA in healthy donors. General observations from the study: Most of the CMV-associated TCR beta chains (in a later analysis) appeared to be HLA-restricted.

PCR involved 60 Vbeta and 13 Jbeta primers. Data came from immunoSEQ multiplex PCR; TCRdb stores just in-frame clones and leaves some out. The repertoire holds over 100,000 clones, with roughly 79% as singletons. Germline CDR1 is SGDLS and CDR2 is YYNGEE. The length of the CDR3 is 17 residues. V shed 0 bases and J 9 bases; nucleotides not matched to a gene: 11. As for this clone: Its specificity is not known.

The V and J genes are TRBV9 and TRBJ2-1; TRBD2 matches 11 bases. The sequenced material came from PBMCs. This clonotype was sampled from a woman aged 40 to 55 in good health and CMV-seronegative. The CDR3 loop is CASSVARLAGGRGEQFF. CDR3 nucleotides: TGTGCCAGCAGCGTAGCAAGGCTAGCGGGGGGCCGGGGTGAGCAGTTCTTC. The full variable domain, completed using reference TRBV9 and TRBJ2-1, is DSGVTQTPKHLITATGQRVTLRCSPRSGDLSVYWYQQSLDQGLQFLIQYYNGEERAKGNILERFSAQQFPDLHSELNLSSLELGDSALYFCASSVARLAGGRGEQFFGPGTRLTVL.